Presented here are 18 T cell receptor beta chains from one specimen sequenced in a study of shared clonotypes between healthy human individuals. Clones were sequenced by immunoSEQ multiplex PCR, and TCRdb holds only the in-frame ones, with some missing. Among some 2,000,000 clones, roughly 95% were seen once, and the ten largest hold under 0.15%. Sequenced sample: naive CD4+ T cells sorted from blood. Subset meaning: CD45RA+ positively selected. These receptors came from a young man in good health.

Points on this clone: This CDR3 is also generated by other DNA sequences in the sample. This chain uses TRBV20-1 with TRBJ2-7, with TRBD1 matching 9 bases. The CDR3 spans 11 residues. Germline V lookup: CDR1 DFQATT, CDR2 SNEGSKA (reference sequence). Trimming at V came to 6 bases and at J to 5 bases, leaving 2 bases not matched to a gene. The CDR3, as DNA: TGCAGTGCGGGACAGGGTGACGAGCAGTACTTC. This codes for CSAGQGDEQYF.

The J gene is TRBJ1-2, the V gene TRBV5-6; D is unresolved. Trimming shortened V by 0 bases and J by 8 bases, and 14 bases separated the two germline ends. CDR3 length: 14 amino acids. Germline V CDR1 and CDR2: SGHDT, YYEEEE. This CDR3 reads CASSLEGGLRGYTF. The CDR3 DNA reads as TGTGCCAGCAGCTTGGAAGGCGGTTTGAGGGGCTACACCTTC.

CDR3: CASGRGLAGSNEQFF. CDR3 sequence (DNA): TGTGCTAGTGGCCGGGGACTAGCGGGATCCAATGAGCAGTTCTTC. The chain joins TRBV12-5 to TRBJ2-1, with 13 bases identical to TRBD2. Germline CDR1 is LGHNT and CDR2 is FRNRAP. This CDR3 has 15 amino acids. The V and J ends lost 6 bases and 6 bases, in that order; junction bases with no gene match: 5.

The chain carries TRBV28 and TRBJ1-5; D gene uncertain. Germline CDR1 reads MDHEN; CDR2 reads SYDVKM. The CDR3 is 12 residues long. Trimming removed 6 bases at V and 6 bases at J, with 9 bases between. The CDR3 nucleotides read TGTGCCAGCAGGAGTACGGTTCAGCCCCAGCATTTT. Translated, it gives CASRSTVQPQHF. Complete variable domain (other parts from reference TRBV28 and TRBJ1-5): DVKVTQSSRYLVKRTGEKVFLECVQDMDHENMFWYRQDPGLGLRLIYFSYDVKMKEKGDIPEGYSVSREKKERFSLILESASTNQTSMYLCASRSTVQPQHFGDGTRLSIL.

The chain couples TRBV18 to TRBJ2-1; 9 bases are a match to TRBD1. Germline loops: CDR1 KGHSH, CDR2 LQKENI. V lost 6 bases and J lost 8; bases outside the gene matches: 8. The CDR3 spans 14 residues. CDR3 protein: CASSDRGVHDEQFF. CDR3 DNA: TGTGCCAGCTCGGACAGGGGTGTACACGATGAGCAGTTCTTC.

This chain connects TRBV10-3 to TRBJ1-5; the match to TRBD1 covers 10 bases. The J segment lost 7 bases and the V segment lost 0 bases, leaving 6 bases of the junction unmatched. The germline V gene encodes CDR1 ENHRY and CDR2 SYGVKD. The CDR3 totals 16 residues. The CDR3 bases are TGTGCCATCAGTGAGTCGACAGGGGGCGCGGGACAGCCCCAGCATTTT. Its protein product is CAISESTGGAGQPQHF.

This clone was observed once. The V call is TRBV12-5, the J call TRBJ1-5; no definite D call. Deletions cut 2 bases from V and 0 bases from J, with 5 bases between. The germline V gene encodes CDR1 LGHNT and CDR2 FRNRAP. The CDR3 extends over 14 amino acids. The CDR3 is CASGLSGSNQPQHF. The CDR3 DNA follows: TGTGCTAGTGGTTTGTCGGGTAGCAATCAGCCCCAGCATTTT.

CDR3 region: CAISEFNTGELFF. The CDR3 nucleotides read TGTGCCATCAGTGAGTTCAACACCGGGGAGCTGTTTTTT. This rearrangement joins TRBV10-3 to TRBJ2-2; no clear D gene. Germline V lookup: CDR1 ENHRY, CDR2 SYGVKD. The CDR3 consists of 13 residues. V shed 1 base and J shed 2 bases, with 2 bases lying between them.

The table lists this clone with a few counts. The chain's CDR3 is CASSETGRVDTEAFF. Here the CDR3 DNA reads TGTGCCAGCAGTGAAACAGGCAGGGTGGACACTGAAGCTTTCTTT. V and J are TRBV6-1 and TRBJ1-1; TRBD1 is a possible D gene (5 bases). The CDR3 has 15 residues. Per germline, CDR1 MNHNS and CDR2 SASEGT. Trimming took off 2 bases at V and 3 bases at J, with 13 bases between the two ends.

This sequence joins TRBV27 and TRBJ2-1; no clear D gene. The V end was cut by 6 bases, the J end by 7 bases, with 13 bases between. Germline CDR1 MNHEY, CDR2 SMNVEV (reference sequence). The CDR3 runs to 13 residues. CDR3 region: CASRLLGRNEQFF. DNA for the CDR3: TGTGCCAGCAGGCTCTTGGGTCGGAATGAGCAGTTCTTC.

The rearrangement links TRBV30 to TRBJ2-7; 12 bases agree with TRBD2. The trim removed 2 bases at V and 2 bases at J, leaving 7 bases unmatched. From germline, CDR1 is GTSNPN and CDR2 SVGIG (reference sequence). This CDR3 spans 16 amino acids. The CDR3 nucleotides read TGTGCCTGGAGTACCGACGGACTAGCGGGGCCCTACGAGCAGTACTTC. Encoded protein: CAWSTDGLAGPYEQYF. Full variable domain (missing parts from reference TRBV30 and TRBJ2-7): SQTIHQWPATLVQPVGSPLSLECTVEGTSNPNLYWYRQAAGRGLQLLFYSVGIGQISSEVPQNLSASRPQDRQFILSSKKLLLSDSGFYLCAWSTDGLAGPYEQYFGPGTRLTVT.

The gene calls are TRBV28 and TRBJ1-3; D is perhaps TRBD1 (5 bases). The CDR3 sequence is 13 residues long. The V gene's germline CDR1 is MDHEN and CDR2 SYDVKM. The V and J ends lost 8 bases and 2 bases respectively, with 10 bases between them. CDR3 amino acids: CASHLGAGNTIYF. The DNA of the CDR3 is TGTGCCAGCCACCTAGGGGCTGGAAACACCATATATTTT.

Here the CDR3 DNA reads TGTGCCAGCAGCCTCACTCAAGCTTTCTTT. It encodes CASSLTQAFF. V gene TRBV21-1 combines with J gene TRBJ1-1. TRBV21-1 is an annotated pseudogene. The CDR3 runs to 10 residues.

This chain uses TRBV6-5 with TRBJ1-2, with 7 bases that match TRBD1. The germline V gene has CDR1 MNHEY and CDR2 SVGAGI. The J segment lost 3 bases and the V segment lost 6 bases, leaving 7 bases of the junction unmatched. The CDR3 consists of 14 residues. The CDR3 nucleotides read TGTGCCAGCAGAGTAGACAGGGCGGACTATGGCTACACCTTC. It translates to CASRVDRADYGYTF.

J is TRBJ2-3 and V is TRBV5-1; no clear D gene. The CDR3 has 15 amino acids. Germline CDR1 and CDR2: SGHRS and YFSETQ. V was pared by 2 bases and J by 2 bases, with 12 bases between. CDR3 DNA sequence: TGCGCCAGCAGCTTCACCACTCCCACCACAGATACGCAGTATTTT. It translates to CASSFTTPTTDTQYF. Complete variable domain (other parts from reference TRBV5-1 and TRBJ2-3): KAGVTQTPRYLIKTRGQQVTLSCSPISGHRSVSWYQQTPGQGLQFLFEYFSETQRNKGNFPGRFSGRQFSNSRSEMNVSTLELGDSALYLCASSFTTPTTDTQYFGPGTRLTVL.

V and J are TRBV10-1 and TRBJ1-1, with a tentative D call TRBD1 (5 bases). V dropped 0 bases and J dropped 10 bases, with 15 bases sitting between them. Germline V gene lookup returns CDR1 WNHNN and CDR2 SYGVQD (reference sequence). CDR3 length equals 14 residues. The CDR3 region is CASSESGTPGRAFF. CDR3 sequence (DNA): TGCGCCAGCAGTGAGTCCGGGACCCCAGGCAGAGCTTTCTTT.

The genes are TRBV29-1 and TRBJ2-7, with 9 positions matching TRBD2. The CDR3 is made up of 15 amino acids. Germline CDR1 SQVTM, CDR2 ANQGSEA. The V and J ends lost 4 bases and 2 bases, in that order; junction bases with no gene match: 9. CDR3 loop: CSVGLSGSPPYEQYF. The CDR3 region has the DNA TGCAGCGTTGGACTTAGCGGGAGTCCCCCCTACGAGCAGTACTTC.

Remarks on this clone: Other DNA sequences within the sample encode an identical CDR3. CDR3 bases: TGTGCCAGCAGTTACTCCGGGACAGGGAGAGAGACCCAGTACTTC. Amino acids: CASSYSGTGRETQYF. The V call is TRBV6-5, the J call TRBJ2-5, with TRBD1 matching 9 bases. Per the germline V gene, CDR1 is MNHEY and CDR2 is SVGAGI. Unmatched junction bases numbered 3, after V lost 0 bases and J lost 4 bases. The CDR3 sequence is 15 residues long.